These 6 T cell receptor beta chains were all obtained from the same sample, sequenced in a study of blood T cell repertoires in COVID-19. The protocol was immunoSEQ multiplex PCR, while the TCRdb copy is restricted to in-frame clones and leaves out a portion. The data show some 230,000 clones, with roughly 80% seen just once and more than 2% held by the top ten. The sequenced sample consisted of peripheral blood. The source is a woman in her sixties with acute or convalescent COVID-19.

The chain uses TRBV7-9 and TRBJ2-1; 12 positions match TRBD2. The germline CDR1 and CDR2 sequences are SEHNR and FQNEAQ (reference sequence). The CDR3 runs to 15 residues. The ends lost 5 bases at V and 10 bases at J; junction bases unmatched: 9. The CDR3 spells CASSQLLAGGEEQFF. The CDR3 DNA follows: TGTGCCAGCAGCCAATTACTAGCGGGGGGTGAAGAGCAGTTCTTC.

The chain joins TRBV9 to TRBJ2-5; D unresolved. V dropped 0 bases and J dropped 5 bases, with 11 bases sitting between them. Per the germline V gene, CDR1 is SGDLS and CDR2 is YYNGEE. The CDR3 runs 14 residues. The CDR3 DNA is TGTGCCAGCAGCGTAGACGGAGTTCTGGAGACCCAGTACTTC. Translation gives CASSVDGVLETQYF.

This chain joins TRBV5-1 and TRBJ2-7; 7 nucleotides agree with TRBD2. The CDR3 has 14 amino acids. V shed 0 bases, J shed 5 bases, and the junction held 5 bases outside the gene matches. CDR1 and CDR2 from the germline V gene are SGHRS and YFSETQ. The CDR3 region is CASSLGTREDEQYF. The CDR3 DNA sequence: TGCGCCAGCAGCTTGGGGACTAGAGAGGACGAGCAGTACTTC.

The chain couples TRBV7-3 to TRBJ2-2; D might be TRBD2 (5 bases). From germline, CDR1 is SGHTA and CDR2 FQGTGA. V lost 4 bases and J lost 4, with 16 bases in between. The length of the CDR3 is 16 residues. CDR3 bases: TGTGCCAGCAGCTCGCTGTCCGCCCGGGGCACCGGGGAGCTGTTTTTT. Translated: CASSSLSARGTGELFF.

This chain joins TRBV9 and TRBJ2-3; 13 nucleotides align to TRBD2. The CDR3 runs 17 residues. The V and J ends lost 4 bases and 1 base, in that order; junction bases with no gene match: 6. Germline CDR1 reads SGDLS; CDR2 reads YYNGEE. The CDR3, as DNA: TGTGCCAGCAGCTTTACTAGCGGGGGGGCCGGCACAGATACGCAGTATTTT. Translated: CASSFTSGGAGTDTQYF.

The V call is TRBV6-5, the J call TRBJ1-5; 7 bases agree with TRBD1. CDR1 is MNHEY, CDR2 SVGAGI, per germline. Trimming removed 8 bases from V and 6 bases from J; junction bases left unmatched: 7. There are 13 residues in the CDR3. Here the CDR3 reads CASRQGMLQPQHF. Written as DNA, the CDR3 is TGTGCCAGCCGACAGGGAATGCTTCAGCCCCAGCATTTT.